Listed below are T cell receptor beta chains from one sample, sequenced in a study of T-cell reconstitution after alpha-beta-depleted transplantation in children. One entry per CDR3 protein, called by TCRdb with MiXCR from the PCR reads. The sample yields approximately 230,000 distinct CDR3 sequences, roughly 24% seen once. The sequencing used PBMCs, collected before TCRalphabeta/CD19-depleted stem cell transplant. These receptors all come from a girl aged 2-10 years with Fanconi anemia, due to receive a stem cell transplant. Each CDR3 is given with its conserved first and last residue. A D gene is named only where the DNA matches it firmly. Clone size appears in some rows only: once, few, many, or a class for an expanded clone.

J gene: TRBJ2-2; D gene: -; clone size: few; V gene: TRBV29-1; CDR3 protein: CSVLRSTGELFF; CDR3 DNA: TGCAGCGTTTTGCGGAGCACCGGGGAGCTGTTTTTT
J gene: TRBJ2-3; D gene: -; clone size: -; V gene: TRBV10-3; CDR3 protein: CAISGLQYTDTQYF; CDR3 DNA: TGTGCCATCAGTGGCTTGCAGTACACAGATACGCAGTATTTT
J gene: TRBJ2-1; D gene: TRBD1; clone size: -; V gene: TRBV6-2/TRBV6-3; CDR3 protein: CASRQGTEQFF; CDR3 DNA: TGTGCCAGCAGACAGGGGACAGAGCAGTTCTTC
J gene: TRBJ1-2; D gene: TRBD1; clone size: many; V gene: TRBV4-1; CDR3 protein: CASTLRRDRLPYGYTF; CDR3 DNA: TGCGCCAGCACCCTAAGAAGGGACAGGCTTCCCTATGGCTACACCTTC
J gene: TRBJ2-3; D gene: -; clone size: many; V gene: TRBV29-1; CDR3 protein: CSVDRGTSTDTQYF; CDR3 DNA: TGCAGCGTTGACCGGGGTACCAGCACAGATACGCAGTATTTT
J gene: TRBJ2-7; D gene: -; clone size: few; V gene: TRBV3-1; CDR3 protein: CASSQPGPYEQYF; CDR3 DNA: TGTGCCAGCAGCCAACCAGGACCCTACGAGCAGTACTTC
J gene: TRBJ2-1; D gene: -; clone size: -; V gene: TRBV29-1; CDR3 protein: CSVGSWGPPNNEQFF; CDR3 DNA: TGCAGCGTTGGTTCGTGGGGGCCTCCCAACAATGAGCAGTTCTTC
J gene: TRBJ2-3; D gene: TRBD2; clone size: -; V gene: TRBV12-3/TRBV12-4; CDR3 protein: CASSFEASGGPLTDTQYF; CDR3 DNA: TGTGCCAGCAGTTTTGAGGCTAGCGGGGGCCCACTCACAGATACGCAGTATTTT
J gene: TRBJ2-7; D gene: TRBD1; clone size: many; V gene: TRBV6-2/TRBV6-3; CDR3 protein: CASSWDSYEQYF; CDR3 DNA: TGTGCCAGCAGTTGGGACAGCTACGAGCAGTACTTC
J gene: TRBJ2-2; D gene: -; clone size: -; V gene: TRBV28; CDR3 protein: CASTASSGGVSTGELFF; CDR3 DNA: TGTGCCAGCACCGCCTCCTCTGGTGGGGTGAGCACCGGGGAGCTGTTTTTT
J gene: TRBJ2-2; D gene: -; clone size: -; V gene: TRBV6-2/TRBV6-3; CDR3 protein: CASSYWRTSYNTGELFF; CDR3 DNA: TGTGCCAGCAGTTACTGGCGGACATCCTATAACACCGGGGAGCTGTTTTTT